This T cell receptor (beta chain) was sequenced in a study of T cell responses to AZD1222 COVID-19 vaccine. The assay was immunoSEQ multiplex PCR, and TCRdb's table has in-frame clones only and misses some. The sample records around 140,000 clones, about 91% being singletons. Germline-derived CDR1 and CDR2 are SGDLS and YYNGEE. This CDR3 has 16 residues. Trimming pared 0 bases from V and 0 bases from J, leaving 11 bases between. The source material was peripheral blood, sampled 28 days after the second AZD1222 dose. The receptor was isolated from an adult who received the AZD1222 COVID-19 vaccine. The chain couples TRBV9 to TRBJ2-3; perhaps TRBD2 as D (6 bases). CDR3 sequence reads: CASSVDPGTSTDTQYF. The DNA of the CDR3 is TGTGCCAGCAGCGTAGACCCAGGGACTAGCACAGATACGCAGTATTTT.